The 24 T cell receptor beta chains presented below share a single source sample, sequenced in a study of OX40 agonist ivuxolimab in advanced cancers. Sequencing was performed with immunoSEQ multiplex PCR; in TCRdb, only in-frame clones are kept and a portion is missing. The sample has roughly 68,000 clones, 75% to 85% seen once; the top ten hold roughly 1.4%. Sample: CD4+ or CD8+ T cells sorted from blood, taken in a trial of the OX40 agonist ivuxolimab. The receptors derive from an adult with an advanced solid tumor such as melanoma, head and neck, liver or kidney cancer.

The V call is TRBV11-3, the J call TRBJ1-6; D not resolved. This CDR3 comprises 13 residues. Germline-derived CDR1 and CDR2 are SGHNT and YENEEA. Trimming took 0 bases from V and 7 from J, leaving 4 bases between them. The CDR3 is CASSLERNSPLHF. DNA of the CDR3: TGTGCCAGCAGCTTAGAGAGAAATTCACCCCTCCACTTT.

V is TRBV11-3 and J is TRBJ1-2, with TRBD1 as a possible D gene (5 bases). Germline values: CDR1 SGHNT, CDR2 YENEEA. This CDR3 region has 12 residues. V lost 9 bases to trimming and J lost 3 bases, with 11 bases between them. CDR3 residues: CARDGGDYGYTF. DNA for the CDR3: TGTGCCAGAGATGGGGGGGACTATGGCTACACCTTC.

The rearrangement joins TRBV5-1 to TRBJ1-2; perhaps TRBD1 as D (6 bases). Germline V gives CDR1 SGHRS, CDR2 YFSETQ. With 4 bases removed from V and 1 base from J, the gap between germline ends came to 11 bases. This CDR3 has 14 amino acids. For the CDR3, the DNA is TGCGCCAGCAGCCCGGGGGGCTTTAACTATGGCTACACCTTC. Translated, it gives CASSPGGFNYGYTF.

CDR3 sequence reads: CASSPSGQNTGELFF. The CDR3, as DNA: TGTGCCAGCTCACCATCGGGACAGAACACCGGGGAGCTGTTTTTT. This chain uses TRBV18 with TRBJ2-2; tentatively, D is TRBD1 (6 bases). Trimming took off 2 bases at V and 1 base at J, with 8 bases between the two ends. Germline V gene sequence: CDR1 KGHSH, CDR2 LQKENI. CDR3 length: 15 residues.

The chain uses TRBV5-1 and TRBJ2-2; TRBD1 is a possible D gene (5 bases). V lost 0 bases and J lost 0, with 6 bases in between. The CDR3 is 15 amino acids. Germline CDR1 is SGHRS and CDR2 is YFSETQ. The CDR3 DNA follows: TGCGCCAGCAGCTTGGGGGGCGCGAACACCGGGGAGCTGTTTTTT. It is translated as CASSLGGANTGELFF.

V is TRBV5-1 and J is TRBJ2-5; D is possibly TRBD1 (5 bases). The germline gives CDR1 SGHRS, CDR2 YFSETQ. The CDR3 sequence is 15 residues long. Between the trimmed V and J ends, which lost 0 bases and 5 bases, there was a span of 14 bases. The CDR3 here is CASSLDDSAWETQYF. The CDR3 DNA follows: TGCGCCAGCAGCTTGGACGACAGTGCCTGGGAGACCCAGTACTTC.

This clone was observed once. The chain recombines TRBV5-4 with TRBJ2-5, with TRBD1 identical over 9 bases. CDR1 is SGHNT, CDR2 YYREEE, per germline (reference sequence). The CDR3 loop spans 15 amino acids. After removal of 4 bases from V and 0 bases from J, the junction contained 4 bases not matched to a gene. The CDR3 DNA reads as TGTGCCAGCAGCACCGGGACAGGGTACCAAGAGACCCAGTACTTC. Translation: CASSTGTGYQETQYF.

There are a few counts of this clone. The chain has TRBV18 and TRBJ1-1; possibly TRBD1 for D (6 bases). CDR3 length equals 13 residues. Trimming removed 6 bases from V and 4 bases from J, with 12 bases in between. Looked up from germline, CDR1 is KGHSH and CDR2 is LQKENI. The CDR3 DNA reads TGTGCCAGCTCGCGCGAGGGGGGCACTGAAGCTTTCTTT. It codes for CASSREGGTEAFF.

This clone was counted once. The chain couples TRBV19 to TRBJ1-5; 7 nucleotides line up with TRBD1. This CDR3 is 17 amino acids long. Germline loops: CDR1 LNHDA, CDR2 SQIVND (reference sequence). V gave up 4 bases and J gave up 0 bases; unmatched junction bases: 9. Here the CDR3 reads CASSKGALVFSNQPQHF. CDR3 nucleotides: TGTGCCAGTAGTAAGGGGGCTTTGGTTTTTAGCAATCAGCCCCAGCATTTT.

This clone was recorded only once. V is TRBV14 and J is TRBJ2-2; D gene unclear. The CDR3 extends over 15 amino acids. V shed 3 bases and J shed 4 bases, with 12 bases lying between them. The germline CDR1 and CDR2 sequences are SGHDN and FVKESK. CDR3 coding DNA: TGTGCCAGCAGCCAGATCGGTCCCGGCACCGGGGAGCTGTTTTTT. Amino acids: CASSQIGPGTGELFF. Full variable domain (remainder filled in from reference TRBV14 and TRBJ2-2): EAGVTQFPSHSVIEKGQTVTLRCDPISGHDNLYWYRRVMGKEIKFLLHFVKESKQDESGMPNNRFLAERTGGTYSTLKVQPAELEDSGVYFCASSQIGPGTGELFFGEGSRLTVL.

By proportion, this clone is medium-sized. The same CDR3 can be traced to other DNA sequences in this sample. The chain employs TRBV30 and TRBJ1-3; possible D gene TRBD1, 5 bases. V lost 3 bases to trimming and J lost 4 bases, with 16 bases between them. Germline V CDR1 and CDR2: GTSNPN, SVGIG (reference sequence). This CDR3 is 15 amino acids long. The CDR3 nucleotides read TGTGCCTGGAGCCGGGACTCCGGGAGCGGAAACACCATATATTTT. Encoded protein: CAWSRDSGSGNTIYF.

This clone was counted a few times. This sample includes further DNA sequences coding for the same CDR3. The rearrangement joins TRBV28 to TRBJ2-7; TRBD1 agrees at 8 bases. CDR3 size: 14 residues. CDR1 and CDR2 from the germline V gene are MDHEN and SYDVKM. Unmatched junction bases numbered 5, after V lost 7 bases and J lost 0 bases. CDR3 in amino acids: CASNRQGRSYEQYF. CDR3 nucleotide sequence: TGTGCCAGCAACAGACAGGGGCGCTCCTACGAGCAGTACTTC.

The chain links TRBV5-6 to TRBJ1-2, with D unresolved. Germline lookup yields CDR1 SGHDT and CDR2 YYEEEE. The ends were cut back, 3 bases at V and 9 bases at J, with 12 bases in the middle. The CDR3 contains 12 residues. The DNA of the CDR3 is TGTGCCAGCAGCTCCGTACCGGGCCGCTACACCTTC. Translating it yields CASSSVPGRYTF.

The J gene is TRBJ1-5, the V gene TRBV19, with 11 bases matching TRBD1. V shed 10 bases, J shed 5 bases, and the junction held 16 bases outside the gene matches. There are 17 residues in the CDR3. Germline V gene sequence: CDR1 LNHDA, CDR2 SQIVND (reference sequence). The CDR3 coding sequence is TGTGCCACCACAATGAGGCTGGCGGGACAGGGGGATCAGCCCCAGCATTTT. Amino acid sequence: CATTMRLAGQGDQPQHF.

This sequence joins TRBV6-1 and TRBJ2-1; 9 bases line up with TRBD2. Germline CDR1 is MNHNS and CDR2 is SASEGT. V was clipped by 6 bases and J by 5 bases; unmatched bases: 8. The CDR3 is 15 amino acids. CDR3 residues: CASRRGGAADNEQFF. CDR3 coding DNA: TGTGCCAGCAGACGCGGGGGGGCGGCGGACAATGAGCAGTTCTTC.

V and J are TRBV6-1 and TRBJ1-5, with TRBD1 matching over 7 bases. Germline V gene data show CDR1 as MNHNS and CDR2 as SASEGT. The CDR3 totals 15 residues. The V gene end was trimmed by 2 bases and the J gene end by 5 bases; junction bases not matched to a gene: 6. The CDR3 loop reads CASSERGQTHQPQHF. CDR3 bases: TGTGCCAGCAGTGAACGGGGACAGACCCATCAGCCCCAGCATTTT.

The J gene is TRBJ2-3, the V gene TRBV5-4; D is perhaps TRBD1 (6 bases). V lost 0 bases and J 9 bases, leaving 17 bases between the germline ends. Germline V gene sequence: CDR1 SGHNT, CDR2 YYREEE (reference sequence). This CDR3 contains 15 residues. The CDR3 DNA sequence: TGTGCCAGCAGCTTGGCCGAGACAGGCCCTCCCACGCAGTATTTT. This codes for CASSLAETGPPTQYF.

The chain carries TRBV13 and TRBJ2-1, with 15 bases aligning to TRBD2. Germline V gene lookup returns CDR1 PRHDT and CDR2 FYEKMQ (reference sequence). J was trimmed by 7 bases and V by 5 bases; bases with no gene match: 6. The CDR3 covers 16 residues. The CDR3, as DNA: TGTGCCAGCAGCAGCCCGGGACTAGCGGGGGGAAATGAGCAGTTCTTC. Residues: CASSSPGLAGGNEQFF.

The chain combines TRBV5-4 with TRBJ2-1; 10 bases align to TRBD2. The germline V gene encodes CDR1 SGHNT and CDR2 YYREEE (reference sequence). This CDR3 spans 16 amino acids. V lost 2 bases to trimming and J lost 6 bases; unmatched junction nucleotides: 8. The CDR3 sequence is CASSLPSGGPGNEQFF. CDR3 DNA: TGTGCCAGCAGCTTACCTAGCGGGGGTCCCGGCAATGAGCAGTTCTTC.

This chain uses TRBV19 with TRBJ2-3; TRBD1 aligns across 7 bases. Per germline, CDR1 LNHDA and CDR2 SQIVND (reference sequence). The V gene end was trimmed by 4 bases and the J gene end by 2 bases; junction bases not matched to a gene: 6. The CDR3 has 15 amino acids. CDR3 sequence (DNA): TGTGCCAGTAGTACTTCACAGGGGTCCACAGATACGCAGTATTTT. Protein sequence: CASSTSQGSTDTQYF.

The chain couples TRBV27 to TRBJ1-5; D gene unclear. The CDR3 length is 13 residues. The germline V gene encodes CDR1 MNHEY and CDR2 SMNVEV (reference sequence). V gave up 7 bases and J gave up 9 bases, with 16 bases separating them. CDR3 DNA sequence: TGTGCCAGCAATCAAAGACTGAATGTGCCCCAGCATTTT. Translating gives CASNQRLNVPQHF.

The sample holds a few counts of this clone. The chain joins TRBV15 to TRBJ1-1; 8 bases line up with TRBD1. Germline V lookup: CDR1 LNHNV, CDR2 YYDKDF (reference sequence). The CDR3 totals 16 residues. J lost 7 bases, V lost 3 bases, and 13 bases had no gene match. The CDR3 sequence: CATSSASLRTGREAFF. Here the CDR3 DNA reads TGTGCCACCAGCAGCGCCTCATTGCGGACAGGGCGTGAAGCTTTCTTT.

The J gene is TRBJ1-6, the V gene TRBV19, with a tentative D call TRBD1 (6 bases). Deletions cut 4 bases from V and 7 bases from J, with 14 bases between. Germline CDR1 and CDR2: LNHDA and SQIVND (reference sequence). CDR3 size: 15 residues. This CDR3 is CASSTAGDTNSPLHF. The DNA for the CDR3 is TGTGCCAGTAGTACGGCCGGGGACACAAATTCACCCCTCCACTTT.

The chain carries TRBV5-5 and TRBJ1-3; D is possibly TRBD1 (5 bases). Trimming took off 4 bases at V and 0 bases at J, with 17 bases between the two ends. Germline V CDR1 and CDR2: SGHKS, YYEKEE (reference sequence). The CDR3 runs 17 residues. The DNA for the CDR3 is TGTGCCAGCAGCCCCCGGGACGTTATTAGCTCTGGAAACACCATATATTTT. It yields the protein CASSPRDVISSGNTIYF.